The T cell receptor beta chain described here comes from a study of shared clonotypes between healthy human individuals. Study information: The donors, two women and three men, were aged 18 to 49. Used for every donor were three CD4 naive, three CD4 memory, two CD8 naive and one CD8 memory plate. Notes on the study in general: Across subsets, estimated richness was generally greater for naive than for memory populations. Clonotype sharing across a few donors was observed for about 5.2% of naive CD4 clonotypes.

Per the germline V gene, CDR1 is WSHSY and CDR2 is SAAADI. The CDR3 spans 15 residues. V lost 6 bases, J lost 2 bases, and 7 bases stayed unmatched. With regard to this clone: No antigen is known for it.

Using immunoSEQ multiplex PCR, the repertoire was profiled, and TCRdb retains in-frame clones only, with some absent. The sample has roughly 1,500,000 clones; approximately 98% are singletons. Sequences were obtained from naive CD4+ T cells sorted from blood. The subset is: CD45RA+ positively selected. V gene TRBV10-2 combines with J gene TRBJ2-7; TRBD2 agrees at 10 bases. This clonotype originated in a man aged 25 to 40 in good health. CDR3 nucleotide sequence: TGCGCCAGCAGGCCCCTAGCGGGGGCAACCTACGAGCAGTACTTC. As protein: CASRPLAGATYEQYF.